The text below deals with one T cell receptor (beta chain). The target antigen is unknown. CDR1 and CDR2 from the germline V gene are SNHLY and FYNNEI. V shed 5 bases, J shed 6 bases, and the junction held 10 bases outside the gene matches. The CDR3 covers 15 residues. The table came from immunoSEQ multiplex PCR; TCRdb's copy has only in-frame clones and leaves some out. The sample has 50,000 to 75,000 clones; about 96% are singletons. This entry belongs to a study of brain T cells in children with intractable seizures. Whole-study results and caveats: Absence of clones before surgery may stem from lower sequencing depth. Viral specificity was inferred only from CDR3 similarity; HCMV serostatus was unknown.

Surgery cases with the highest brain T cell transcript signatures were chosen for sequencing. Before surgery, patients took at least one anti-epileptic drug. This clonotype was obtained from a boy in the first two years of life with focal cortical dysplasia and intractable seizures. The material was peripheral blood, obtained at surgery. The genes are TRBV2 and TRBJ2-7, with 10 bases lining up with TRBD1. The CDR3 region has the DNA TGTGCCAGCAGTTGGGAGGGGACAGGGGCGCGCGAGCAGTACTTC. Residues: CASSWEGTGAREQYF.